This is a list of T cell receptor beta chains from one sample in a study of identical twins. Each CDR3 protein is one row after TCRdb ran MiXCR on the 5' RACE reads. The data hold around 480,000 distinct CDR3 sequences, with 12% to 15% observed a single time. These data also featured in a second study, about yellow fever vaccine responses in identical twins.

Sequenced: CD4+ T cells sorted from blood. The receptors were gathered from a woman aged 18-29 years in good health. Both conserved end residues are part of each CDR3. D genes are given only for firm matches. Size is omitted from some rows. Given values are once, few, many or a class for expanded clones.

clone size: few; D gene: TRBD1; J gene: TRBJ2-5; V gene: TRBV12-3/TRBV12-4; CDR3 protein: CASMGDRGREETQYF; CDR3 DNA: TGTGCCAGCATGGGGGACAGGGGGAGGGAGGAGACCCAGTACTTC
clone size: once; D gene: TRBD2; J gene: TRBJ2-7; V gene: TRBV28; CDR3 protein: CASSFLRGSTAEQYF; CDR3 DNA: TGTGCCAGCAGTTTCCTCCGCGGGAGTACCGCCGAGCAGTACTTC
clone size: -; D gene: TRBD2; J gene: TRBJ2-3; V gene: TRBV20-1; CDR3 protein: CSARDLQRLAGRPDTQYF; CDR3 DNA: TGCAGTGCTAGAGATCTACAGAGACTAGCGGGGAGACCAGATACGCAGTATTTT
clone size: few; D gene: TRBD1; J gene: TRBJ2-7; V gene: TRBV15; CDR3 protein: CATSRPDRESEQYF; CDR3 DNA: TGTGCCACCAGCCGACCCGACAGGGAAAGCGAGCAGTACTTC
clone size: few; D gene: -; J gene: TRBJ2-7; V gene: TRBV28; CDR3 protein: CASSRRWGGYEQYF; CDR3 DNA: TGTGCCAGCAGCAGACGTTGGGGAGGCTACGAGCAGTACTTC
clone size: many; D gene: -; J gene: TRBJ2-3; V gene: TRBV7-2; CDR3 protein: CASSGRLGTDTQYF; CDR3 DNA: TGTGCCAGCAGCGGACGACTGGGCACAGATACGCAGTATTTT
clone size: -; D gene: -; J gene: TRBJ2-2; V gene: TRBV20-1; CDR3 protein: CSAREGKSNGELFF; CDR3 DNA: TGCAGTGCTAGAGAGGGAAAATCGAACGGGGAGCTGTTTTTT
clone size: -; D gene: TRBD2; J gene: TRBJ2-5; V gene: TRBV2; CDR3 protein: CASSERTSGGKTQYF; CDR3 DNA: TGTGCCAGCAGTGAACGGACTAGCGGGGGGAAGACCCAGTACTTC
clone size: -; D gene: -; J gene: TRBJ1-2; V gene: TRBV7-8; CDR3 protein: CASSLRPGGYTF; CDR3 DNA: TGTGCCAGCAGCTTACGGCCAGGAGGCTACACCTTC
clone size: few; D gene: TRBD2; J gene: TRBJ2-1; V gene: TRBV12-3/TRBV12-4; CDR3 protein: CASTSPPGLATYNEQFF; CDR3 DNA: TGTGCCAGCACCTCGCCACCGGGACTAGCGACCTACAATGAGCAGTTCTTC
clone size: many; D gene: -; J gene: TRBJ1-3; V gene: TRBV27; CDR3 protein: CASSESFSGNTIYF; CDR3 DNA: TGTGCCAGCAGCGAGAGCTTCTCTGGAAACACCATATATTTT
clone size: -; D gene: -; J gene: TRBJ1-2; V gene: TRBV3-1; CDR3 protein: CASSQASGFGYTF; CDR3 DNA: TGTGCCAGCAGCCAAGCATCCGGTTTCGGCTACACCTTC
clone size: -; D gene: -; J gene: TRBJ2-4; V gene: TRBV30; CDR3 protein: CACSKNIQYF; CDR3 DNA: TGTGCCTGCAGTAAAAACATTCAGTACTTC
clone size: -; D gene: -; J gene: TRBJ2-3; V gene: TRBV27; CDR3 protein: CASSFFGGSDTQYF; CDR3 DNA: TGTGCCAGCAGTTTCTTTGGGGGTTCAGATACGCAGTATTTT
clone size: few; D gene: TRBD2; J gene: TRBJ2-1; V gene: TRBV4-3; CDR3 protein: CASSQPVAGGAGEQFF; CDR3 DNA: TGCGCCAGCAGCCAACCTGTAGCGGGAGGCGCCGGTGAGCAGTTCTTC
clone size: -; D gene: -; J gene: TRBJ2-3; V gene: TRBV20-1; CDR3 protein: CSGYPRSTDTQYF; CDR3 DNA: TGCAGTGGTTATCCCCGAAGCACAGATACGCAGTATTTT
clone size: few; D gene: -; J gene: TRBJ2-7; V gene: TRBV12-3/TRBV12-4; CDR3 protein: CASSLVWTHEQYF; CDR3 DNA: TGTGCCAGCAGTTTAGTTTGGACGCACGAGCAGTACTTC
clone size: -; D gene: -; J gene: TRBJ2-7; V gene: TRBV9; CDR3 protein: CASSEDSDSYEQYF; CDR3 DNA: TGTGCCAGCAGCGAGGACAGCGACTCCTACGAGCAGTACTTC
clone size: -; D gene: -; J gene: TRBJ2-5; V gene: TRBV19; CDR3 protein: CASSTRRLEETQYF; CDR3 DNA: TGTGCCAGTAGTACCCGGCGGTTGGAAGAGACCCAGTACTTC
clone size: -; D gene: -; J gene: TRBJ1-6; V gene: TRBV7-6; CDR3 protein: CASSPPDSPLHF; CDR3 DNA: TGTGCCAGCAGTCCCCCAGATTCACCCCTCCACTTT
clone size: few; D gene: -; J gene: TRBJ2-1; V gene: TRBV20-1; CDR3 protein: CSARIGSSDSYNEQFF; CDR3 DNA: TGCAGTGCTAGGATCGGCTCCTCTGACTCCTACAATGAGCAGTTCTTC
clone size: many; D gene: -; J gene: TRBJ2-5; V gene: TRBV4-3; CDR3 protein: CASSQDIGVQTQYF; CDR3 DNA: TGCGCCAGCAGCCAAGATATCGGAGTGCAGACCCAGTACTTC
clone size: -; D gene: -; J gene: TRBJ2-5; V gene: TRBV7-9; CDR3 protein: CASSLVGNAESGETQYF; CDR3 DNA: TGTGCCAGCAGCTTAGTAGGGAATGCCGAAAGCGGAGAGACCCAGTACTTC
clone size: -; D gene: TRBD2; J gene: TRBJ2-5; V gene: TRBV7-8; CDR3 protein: CASSLARAGAETQYF; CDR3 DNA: TGTGCCAGCAGCTTAGCCCGAGCGGGAGCAGAGACCCAGTACTTC
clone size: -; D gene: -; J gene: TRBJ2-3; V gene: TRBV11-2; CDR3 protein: CASSLDYAQYF; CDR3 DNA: TGTGCCAGCAGCCTCGACTACGCGCAGTATTTT
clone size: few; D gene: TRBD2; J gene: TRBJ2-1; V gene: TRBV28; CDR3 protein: CASTTFSGGYYNEQFF; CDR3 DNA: TGTGCCAGCACCACTTTTAGCGGGGGGTACTACAATGAGCAGTTCTTC
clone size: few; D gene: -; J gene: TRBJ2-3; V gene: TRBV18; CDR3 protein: CASSPVGPPADTQYF; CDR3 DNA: TGTGCCAGCTCACCAGTGGGACCACCGGCAGATACGCAGTATTTT
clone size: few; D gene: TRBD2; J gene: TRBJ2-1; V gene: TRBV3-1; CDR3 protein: CASSQASGRYNEQFF; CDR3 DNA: TGTGCCAGCAGCCAAGCTAGCGGGAGATACAATGAGCAGTTCTTC
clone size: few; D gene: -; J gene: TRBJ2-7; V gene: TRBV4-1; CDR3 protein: CASSDPALSYEQYF; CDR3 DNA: TGCGCCAGCAGCGATCCAGCCCTTTCCTACGAGCAGTACTTC
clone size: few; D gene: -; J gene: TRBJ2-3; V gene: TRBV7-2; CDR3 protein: CASSLGDQDTQYF; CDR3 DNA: TGTGCCAGCAGCTTGGGCGATCAAGATACGCAGTATTTT
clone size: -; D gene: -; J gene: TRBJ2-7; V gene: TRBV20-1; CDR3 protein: CSASQNGAFSYEQYF; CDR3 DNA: TGCAGTGCTAGCCAGAACGGGGCCTTCTCCTACGAGCAGTACTTC
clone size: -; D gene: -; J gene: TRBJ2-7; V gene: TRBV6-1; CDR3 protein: CASRRTLAASYEQYF; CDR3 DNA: TGTGCCAGCAGAAGGACCTTAGCGGCATCCTACGAGCAGTACTTC
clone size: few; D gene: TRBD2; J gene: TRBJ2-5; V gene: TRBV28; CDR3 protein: CASSPASGLAGLETQYF; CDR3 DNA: TGTGCCAGCAGTCCTGCTTCCGGACTAGCGGGTTTGGAGACCCAGTACTTC
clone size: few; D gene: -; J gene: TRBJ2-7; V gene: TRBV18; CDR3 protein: CASSPSSGAFYEQYF; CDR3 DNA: TGTGCCAGCTCGCCGTCCTCAGGGGCTTTCTACGAGCAGTACTTC
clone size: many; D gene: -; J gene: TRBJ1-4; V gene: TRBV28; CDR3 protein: CASGGQAFNEKLFF; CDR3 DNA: TGTGCCAGCGGGGGTCAGGCTTTTAATGAAAAACTGTTTTTT
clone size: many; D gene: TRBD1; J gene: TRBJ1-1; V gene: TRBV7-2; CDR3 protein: CASSYSRRQGVFF; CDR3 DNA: TGTGCCAGCAGCTATAGCAGGCGTCAGGGGGTTTTCTTT
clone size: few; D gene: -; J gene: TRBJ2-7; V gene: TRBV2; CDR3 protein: CASSAGSRYEQYF; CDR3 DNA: TGTGCCAGCAGTGCCGGGTCTAGATACGAGCAGTACTTC
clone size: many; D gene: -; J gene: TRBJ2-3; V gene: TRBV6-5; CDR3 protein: CASSSHRGEGTDTQYF; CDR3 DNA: TGTGCCAGCAGTTCTCATCGGGGAGAGGGCACAGATACGCAGTATTTT
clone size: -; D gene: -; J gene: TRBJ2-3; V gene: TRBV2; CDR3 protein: CASRRLKDTQYF; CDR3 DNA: TGTGCCAGCAGAAGACTAAAAGATACGCAGTATTTT
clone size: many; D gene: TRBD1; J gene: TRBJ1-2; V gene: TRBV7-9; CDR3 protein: CASSQGTAPAYGYTF; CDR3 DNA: TGTGCCAGCAGCCAAGGGACAGCGCCGGCGTATGGCTACACCTTC
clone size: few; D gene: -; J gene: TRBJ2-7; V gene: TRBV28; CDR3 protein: CASRDTSKIIYEQYF; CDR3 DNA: TGTGCCAGCAGGGACACCTCAAAGATTATCTACGAGCAGTACTTC
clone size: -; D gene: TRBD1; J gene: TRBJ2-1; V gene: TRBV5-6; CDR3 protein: CASTFVFAGQVLGQFF; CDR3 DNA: TGTGCCAGCACCTTCGTATTCGCGGGACAGGTATTGGGGCAGTTCTTC
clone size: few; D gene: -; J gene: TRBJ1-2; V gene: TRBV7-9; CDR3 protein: CASSSSGGVGYTF; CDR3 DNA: TGTGCCAGCAGCTCCAGTGGAGGGGTAGGCTACACCTTC
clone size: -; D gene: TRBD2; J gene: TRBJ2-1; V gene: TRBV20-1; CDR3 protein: CSATSGGPNNEQFF; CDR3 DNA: TGCAGTGCTACTAGCGGGGGACCGAACAATGAGCAGTTCTTC
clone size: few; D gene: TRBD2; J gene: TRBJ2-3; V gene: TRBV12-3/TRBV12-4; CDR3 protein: CAISLMRSSGASTDTQYF; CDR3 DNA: TGTGCCATCAGTTTAATGCGGTCTAGCGGTGCCAGCACAGATACGCAGTATTTT
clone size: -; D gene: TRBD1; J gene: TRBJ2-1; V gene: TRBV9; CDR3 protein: CASSVRQGWSEQFF; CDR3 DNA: TGTGCCAGCAGCGTGAGACAGGGGTGGAGTGAGCAGTTCTTC
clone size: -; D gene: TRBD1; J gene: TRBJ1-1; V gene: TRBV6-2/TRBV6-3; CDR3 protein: CASSYLGTGNTEAFF; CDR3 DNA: TGTGCCAGCAGTTACTTAGGGACAGGCAACACTGAAGCTTTCTTT
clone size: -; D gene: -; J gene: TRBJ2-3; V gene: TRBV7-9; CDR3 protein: CASSLLPDTQYF; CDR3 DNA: TGTGCCAGCAGCTTGCTCCCAGATACGCAGTATTTT
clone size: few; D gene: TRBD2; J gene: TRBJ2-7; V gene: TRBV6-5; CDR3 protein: CASSYSTASGSEQYF; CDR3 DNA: TGTGCCAGCAGTTACTCGACCGCTAGCGGGAGCGAGCAGTACTTC